The 11 T cell receptor beta chains given below trace back to one sample, sequenced in a study of blood T cell repertoires in COVID-19. The data were produced by immunoSEQ multiplex PCR, yet TCRdb's version contains in-frame clones alone and is incomplete. The data hold under 200,000 clones, with approximately 87% observed a single time. Specimen: peripheral blood. The source is a woman aged 60-75 years with COVID-19, enrolled during active disease.

This clone was seen a handful of times. The chain employs TRBV7-9 and TRBJ1-5, with 8 bases identical to TRBD1. Losses at the gene ends were 5 bases for V and 3 bases for J; bases not matched to a gene: 3. CDR1 is SEHNR and CDR2 is FQNEAQ in the germline V gene (reference sequence). The CDR3 is 14 amino acids. Written as DNA, the CDR3 is TGTGCCAGCAGCGGACAGGGCTTCAATCAGCCCCAGCATTTT. This translates into CASSGQGFNQPQHF.

This clone was found once. The chain uses TRBV14 and TRBJ2-1, with 9 bases that match TRBD2. There are 14 residues in the CDR3. The V and J ends lost 3 bases and 14 bases, in that order; junction bases with no gene match: 11. Germline-derived CDR1 and CDR2 are SGHDN and FVKESK. In DNA, the CDR3 is TGTGCCAGCAGCCAGACTAGCGGACCGTTGGGGAAGTTCTTC. Its protein is CASSQTSGPLGKFF.

This rearrangement joins TRBV5-1 to TRBJ1-2; D is ambiguous. The V gene's germline CDR1 is SGHRS and CDR2 YFSETQ. The CDR3 totals 18 residues. Trimming removed 3 bases from V and 2 bases from J, with 23 bases in between. The DNA for the CDR3 is TGCGCCAGCAGCTCGGACTCCGGAGTCCTCTCTCTCAACTATGGCTACACCTTC. Translated: CASSSDSGVLSLNYGYTF. The full variable domain, its missing parts supplied by reference TRBV5-1 and TRBJ1-2, is KAGVTQTPRYLIKTRGQQVTLSCSPISGHRSVSWYQQTPGQGLQFLFEYFSETQRNKGNFPGRFSGRQFSNSRSEMNVSTLELGDSALYLCASSSDSGVLSLNYGYTFGSGTRLTVV.

This clone was recorded once. V and J are TRBV4-1 and TRBJ2-3; weak D call: TRBD2 (7 bases). Germline V gives CDR1 MGHRA, CDR2 YSYEKL. V was clipped by 1 base and J by 2 bases, with 10 bases between them. The CDR3 has 15 residues. CDR3 nucleotides: TGCGCCAGCAGCCAAGGCGCGGGGGCCACAGATACGCAGTATTTT. Its protein product is CASSQGAGATDTQYF.

This clone was seen more than once but under ten times. The chain uses TRBV30 and TRBJ1-5, with 9 bases that match TRBD1. V lost 2 bases to trimming and J lost 9 bases; unmatched junction nucleotides: 8. The CDR3 extends over 14 amino acids. Per germline, CDR1 GTSNPN and CDR2 SVGIG (reference sequence). Here the CDR3 reads CAWSLDRGGWPQHF. CDR3 nucleotide sequence: TGTGCCTGGAGTTTGGACAGGGGAGGTTGGCCCCAGCATTTT.

The chain recombines TRBV15 with TRBJ1-3; 7 bases are a match to TRBD1. From germline, CDR1 is LNHNV and CDR2 YYDKDF (reference sequence). V shed 3 bases, J shed 0 bases, and the junction held 2 bases outside the gene matches. The CDR3 is made up of 15 amino acids. Here the CDR3 reads CATSSQGGSGNTIYF. In nucleotides, the CDR3 is TGTGCCACCAGCAGTCAGGGGGGCTCTGGAAACACCATATATTTT.

This clone was seen only a few times. The chain joins TRBV28 to TRBJ1-6; the match to TRBD1 covers 8 bases. Germline trimming cut 5 bases from V and 7 bases from J; bases unmatched to any gene: 7. CDR1 is MDHEN and CDR2 is SYDVKM in the germline V gene. The CDR3 is 15 residues long. The CDR3 region is CASSAETGVNSPLHF. DNA for the CDR3: TGTGCCAGCAGTGCCGAGACAGGGGTAAATTCACCCCTCCACTTT.

V is TRBV18 and J is TRBJ1-1; 11 bases agree with TRBD1. The CDR3 length is 13 residues. CDR1 and CDR2 (germline): KGHSH, LQKENI. Trimming took 4 bases from V and 5 from J; bases not matched to a gene: 0. CDR3 protein: CASSRDRGTEAFF. The CDR3, as DNA: TGTGCCAGCTCACGGGACAGGGGGACTGAAGCTTTCTTT. The complete variable domain, with remaining parts taken from reference TRBV18 and TRBJ1-1, reads NAGVMQNPRHLVRRRGQEARLRCSPMKGHSHVYWYRQLPEEGLKFMVYLQKENIIDESGMPKERFSAEFPKEGPSILRIQQVVRGDSAAYFCASSRDRGTEAFFGQGTRLTVV.

V and J are TRBV19 and TRBJ2-1, with 8 bases lining up with TRBD2. Trimming cost V 7 bases and J 1 base; bases outside gene matches: 9. The CDR3 totals 16 residues. Germline V gene sequence: CDR1 LNHDA, CDR2 SQIVND (reference sequence). CDR3: CASTPRSGSSYNEQFF. CDR3 coding DNA: TGTGCCAGTACCCCCCGGAGCGGGAGTTCCTACAATGAGCAGTTCTTC.

This clone was seen once. The rearrangement links TRBV5-6 to TRBJ2-7; D possibly corresponds to TRBD1 (5 bases). The length of the CDR3 is 12 residues. Germline loops: CDR1 SGHDT, CDR2 YYEEEE. V was pared by 2 bases and J by 6 bases, with 9 bases between. The CDR3 DNA is TGTGCCAGCAGCTTCCAGGGTCCCGAGCAGTACTTC. This translates into CASSFQGPEQYF. Full variable domain (remainder filled in from reference TRBV5-6 and TRBJ2-7): DAGVTQSPTHLIKTRGQQVTLRCSPKSGHDTVSWYQQALGQGPQFIFQYYEEEERQRGNFPDRFSGHQFPNYSSELNVNALLLGDSALYLCASSFQGPEQYFGPGTRLTVT.

The chain uses TRBV30 and TRBJ1-1; D is ambiguous. Germline-derived CDR1 and CDR2 are GTSNPN and SVGIG (reference sequence). The CDR3 extends over 14 amino acids. Trimming removed 1 base from V and 0 bases from J, with 9 bases in between. CDR3 bases: TGTGCCTGGAGTGCCCCGGTTATGAACACTGAAGCTTTCTTT. It is translated as CAWSAPVMNTEAFF.